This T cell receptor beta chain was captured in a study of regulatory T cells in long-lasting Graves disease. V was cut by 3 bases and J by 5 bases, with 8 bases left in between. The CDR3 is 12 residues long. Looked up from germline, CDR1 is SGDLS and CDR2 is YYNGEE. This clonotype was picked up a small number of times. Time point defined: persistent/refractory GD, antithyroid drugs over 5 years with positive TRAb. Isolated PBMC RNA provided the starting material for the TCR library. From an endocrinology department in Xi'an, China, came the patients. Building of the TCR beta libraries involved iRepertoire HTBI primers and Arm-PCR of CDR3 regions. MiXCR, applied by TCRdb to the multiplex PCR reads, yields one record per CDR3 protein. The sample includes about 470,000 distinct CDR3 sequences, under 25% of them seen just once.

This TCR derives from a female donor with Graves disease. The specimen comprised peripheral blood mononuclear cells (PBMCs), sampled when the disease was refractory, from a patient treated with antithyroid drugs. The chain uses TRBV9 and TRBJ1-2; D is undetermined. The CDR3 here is CASSAQDYGYTF. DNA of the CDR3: TGTGCCAGCAGCGCCCAGGATTATGGCTACACCTTC.